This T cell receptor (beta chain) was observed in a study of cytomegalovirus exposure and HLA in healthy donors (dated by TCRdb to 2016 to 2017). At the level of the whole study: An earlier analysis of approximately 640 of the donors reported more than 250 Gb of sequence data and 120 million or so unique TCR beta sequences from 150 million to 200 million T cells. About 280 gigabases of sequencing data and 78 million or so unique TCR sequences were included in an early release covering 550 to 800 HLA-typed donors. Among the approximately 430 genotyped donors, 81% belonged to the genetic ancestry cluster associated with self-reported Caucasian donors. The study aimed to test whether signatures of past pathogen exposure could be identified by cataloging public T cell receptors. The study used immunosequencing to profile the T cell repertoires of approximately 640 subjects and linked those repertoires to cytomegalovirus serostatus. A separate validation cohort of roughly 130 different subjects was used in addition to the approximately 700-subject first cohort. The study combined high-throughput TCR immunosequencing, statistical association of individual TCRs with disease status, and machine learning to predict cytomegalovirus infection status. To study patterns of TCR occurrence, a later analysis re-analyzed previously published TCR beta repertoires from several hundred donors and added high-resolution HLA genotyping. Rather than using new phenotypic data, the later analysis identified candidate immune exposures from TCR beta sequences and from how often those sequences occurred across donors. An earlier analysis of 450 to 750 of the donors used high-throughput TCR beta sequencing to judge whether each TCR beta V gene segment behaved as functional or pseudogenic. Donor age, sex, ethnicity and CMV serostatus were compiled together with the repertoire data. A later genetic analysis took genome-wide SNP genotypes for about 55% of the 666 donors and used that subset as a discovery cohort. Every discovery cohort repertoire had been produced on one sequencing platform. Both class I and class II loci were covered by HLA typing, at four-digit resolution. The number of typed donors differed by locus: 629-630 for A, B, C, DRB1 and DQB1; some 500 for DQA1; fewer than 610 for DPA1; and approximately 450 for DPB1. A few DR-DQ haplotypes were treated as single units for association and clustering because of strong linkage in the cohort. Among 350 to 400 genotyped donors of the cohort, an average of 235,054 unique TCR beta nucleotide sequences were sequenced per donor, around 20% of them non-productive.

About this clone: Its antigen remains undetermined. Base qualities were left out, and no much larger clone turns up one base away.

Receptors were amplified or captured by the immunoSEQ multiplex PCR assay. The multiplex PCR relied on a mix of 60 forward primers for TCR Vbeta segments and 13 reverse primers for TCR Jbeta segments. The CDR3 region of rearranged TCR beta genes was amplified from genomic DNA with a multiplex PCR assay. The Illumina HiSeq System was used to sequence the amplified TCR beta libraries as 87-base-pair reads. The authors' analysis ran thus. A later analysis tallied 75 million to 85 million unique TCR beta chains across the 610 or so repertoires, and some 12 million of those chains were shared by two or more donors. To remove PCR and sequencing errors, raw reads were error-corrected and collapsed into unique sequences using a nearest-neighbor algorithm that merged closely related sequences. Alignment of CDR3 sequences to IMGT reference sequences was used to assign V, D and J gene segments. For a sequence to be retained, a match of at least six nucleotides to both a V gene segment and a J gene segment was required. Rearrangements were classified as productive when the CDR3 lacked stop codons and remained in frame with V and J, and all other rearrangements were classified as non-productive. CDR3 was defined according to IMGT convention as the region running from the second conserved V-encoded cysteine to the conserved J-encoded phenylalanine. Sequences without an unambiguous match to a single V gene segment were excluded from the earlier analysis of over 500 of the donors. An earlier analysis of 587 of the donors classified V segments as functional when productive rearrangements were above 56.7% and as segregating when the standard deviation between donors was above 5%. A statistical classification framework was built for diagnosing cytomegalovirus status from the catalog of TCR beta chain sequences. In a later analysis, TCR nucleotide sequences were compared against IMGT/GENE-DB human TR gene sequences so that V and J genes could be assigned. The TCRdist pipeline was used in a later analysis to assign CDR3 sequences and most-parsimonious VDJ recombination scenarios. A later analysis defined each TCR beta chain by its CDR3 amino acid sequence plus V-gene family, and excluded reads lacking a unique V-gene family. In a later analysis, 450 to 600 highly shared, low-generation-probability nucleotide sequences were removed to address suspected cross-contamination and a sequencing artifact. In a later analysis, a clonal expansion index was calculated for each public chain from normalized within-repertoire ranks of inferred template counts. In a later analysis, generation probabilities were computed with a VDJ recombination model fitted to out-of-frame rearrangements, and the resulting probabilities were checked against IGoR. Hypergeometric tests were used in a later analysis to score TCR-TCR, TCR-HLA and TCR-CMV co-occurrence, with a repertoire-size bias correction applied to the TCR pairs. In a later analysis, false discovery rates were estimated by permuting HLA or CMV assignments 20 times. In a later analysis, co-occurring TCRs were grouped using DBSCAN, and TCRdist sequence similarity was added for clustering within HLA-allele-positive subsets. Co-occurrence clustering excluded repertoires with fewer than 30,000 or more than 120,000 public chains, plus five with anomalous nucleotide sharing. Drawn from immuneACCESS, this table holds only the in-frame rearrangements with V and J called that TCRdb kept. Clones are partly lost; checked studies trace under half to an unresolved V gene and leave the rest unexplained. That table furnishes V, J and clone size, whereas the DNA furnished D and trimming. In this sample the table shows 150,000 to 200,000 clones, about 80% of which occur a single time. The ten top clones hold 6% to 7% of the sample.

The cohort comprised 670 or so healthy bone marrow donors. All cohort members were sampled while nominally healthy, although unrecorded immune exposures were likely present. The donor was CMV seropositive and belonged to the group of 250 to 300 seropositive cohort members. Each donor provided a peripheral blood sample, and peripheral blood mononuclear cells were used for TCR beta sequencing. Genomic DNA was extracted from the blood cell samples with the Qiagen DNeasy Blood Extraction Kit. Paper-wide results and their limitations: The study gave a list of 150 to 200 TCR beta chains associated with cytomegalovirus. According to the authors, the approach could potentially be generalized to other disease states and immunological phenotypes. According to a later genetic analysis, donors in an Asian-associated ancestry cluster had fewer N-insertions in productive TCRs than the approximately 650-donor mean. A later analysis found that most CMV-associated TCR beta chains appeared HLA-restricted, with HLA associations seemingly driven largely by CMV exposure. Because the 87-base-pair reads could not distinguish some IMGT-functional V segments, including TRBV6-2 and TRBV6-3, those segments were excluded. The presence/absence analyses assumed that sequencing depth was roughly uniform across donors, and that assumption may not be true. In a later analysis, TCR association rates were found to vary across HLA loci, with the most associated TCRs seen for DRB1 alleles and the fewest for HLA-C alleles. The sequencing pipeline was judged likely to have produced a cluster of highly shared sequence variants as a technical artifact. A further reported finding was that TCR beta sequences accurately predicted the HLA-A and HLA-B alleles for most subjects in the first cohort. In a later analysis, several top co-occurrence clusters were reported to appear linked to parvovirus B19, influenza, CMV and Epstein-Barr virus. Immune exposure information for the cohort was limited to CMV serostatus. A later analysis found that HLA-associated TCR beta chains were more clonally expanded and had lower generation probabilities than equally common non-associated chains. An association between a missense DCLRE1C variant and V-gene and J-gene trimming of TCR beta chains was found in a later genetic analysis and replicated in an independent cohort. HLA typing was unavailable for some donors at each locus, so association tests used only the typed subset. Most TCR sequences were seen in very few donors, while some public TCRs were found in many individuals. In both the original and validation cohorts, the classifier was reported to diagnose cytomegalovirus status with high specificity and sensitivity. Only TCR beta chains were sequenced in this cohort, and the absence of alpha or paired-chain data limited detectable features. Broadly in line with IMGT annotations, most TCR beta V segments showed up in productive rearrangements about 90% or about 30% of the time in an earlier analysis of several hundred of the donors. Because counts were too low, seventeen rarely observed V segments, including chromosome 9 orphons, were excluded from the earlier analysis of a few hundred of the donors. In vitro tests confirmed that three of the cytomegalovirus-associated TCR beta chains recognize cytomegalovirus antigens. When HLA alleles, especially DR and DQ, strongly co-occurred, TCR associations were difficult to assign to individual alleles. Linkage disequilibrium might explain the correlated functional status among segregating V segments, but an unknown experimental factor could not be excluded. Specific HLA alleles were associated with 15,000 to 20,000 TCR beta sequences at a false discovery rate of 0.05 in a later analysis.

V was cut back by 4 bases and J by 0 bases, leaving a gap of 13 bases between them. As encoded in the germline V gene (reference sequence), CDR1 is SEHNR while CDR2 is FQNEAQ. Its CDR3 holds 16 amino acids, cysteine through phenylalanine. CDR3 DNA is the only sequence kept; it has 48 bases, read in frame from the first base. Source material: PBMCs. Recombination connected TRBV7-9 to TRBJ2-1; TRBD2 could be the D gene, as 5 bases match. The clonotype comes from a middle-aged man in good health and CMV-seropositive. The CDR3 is CASSSWTGNSYNEQFF. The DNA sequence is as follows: TGTGCCAGCAGCTCATGGACTGGGAACTCCTACAATGAGCAGTTCTTC.